The rows below give T cell receptor beta chains drawn from one sample of a study of blood T cell repertoires in COVID-19. Libraries were prepared by immunoSEQ multiplex PCR; TCRdb keeps only in-frame clonotypes and omits some of them. The sample lists 80,000 to 100,000 clones; under 80% were seen once. Sequencing was performed on peripheral blood. The receptors shown here come from a man between 70 and 80 years old with COVID-19, enrolled during active disease. The CDR3 runs from the conserved cysteine through the conserved F or W. Fields, in order: V gene, CDR3 protein.

V: TRBV18
CDR3: CASSLVPGSTGELFF

V: TRBV7-2
CDR3: CASSPRVGSGNTIYF

V: TRBV6-5
CDR3: CASSFGLAGSNEQFF

V: TRBV7-2
CDR3: CASSLVGGDTQYF

V: TRBV7-3
CDR3: CASSLTASGIRYSEQFF

V: TRBV5-1
CDR3: CASSFSQGDTEAFF

V: TRBV5-1
CDR3: CASSLAPGADYNSPLHF

V: TRBV3-1/TRBV3-2
CDR3: CASSQETGSTDTQYF

V: TRBV19
CDR3: CASRAQANTGELFF

V: TRBV2
CDR3: CASTGDIAGAAEQFF

V: TRBV7-2
CDR3: CASSGRNEGEKLFF

V: TRBV2
CDR3: CASSFDERGGTFF

V: TRBV19
CDR3: CASTSRLALQETQYF

V: TRBV28
CDR3: CASSSPGTGELFF

V: TRBV7-9
CDR3: CASSLVQDAFF

V: TRBV9
CDR3: CASSGNPGQLGTIYF

V: TRBV9
CDR3: CASSVSPGSNTGELFF

V: TRBV11-2
CDR3: CASSQSAGLLNTDTQYF

V: TRBV28
CDR3: CASSFPSGTGLF

V: TRBV27
CDR3: CASSQLAEGTYEQYF

V: TRBV7-3
CDR3: CASSLTGAGKGTEAFF

V: TRBV27
CDR3: CASRTGGRYGNTIYF

V: TRBV2
CDR3: CASSSSRTGNSYEQYF

V: TRBV24-1
CDR3: CATSESQGSRFF

V: TRBV7-9
CDR3: CASSSGLSGGPTEAFF

V: TRBV7-2
CDR3: CASSLVHTTGNTIYF

V: TRBV19
CDR3: CASSISNWRVYEQYF

V: TRBV6-4
CDR3: CASSSGLIYNEQFF

V: TRBV5-6
CDR3: CASSLAGGGTEAFF

V: TRBV9
CDR3: CASSPLAGASYNEQFF

V: TRBV19
CDR3: CASSIGAGGSSTDTQYF

V: TRBV6-5
CDR3: CASSYLNEQFF

V: TRBV5-1
CDR3: CASGKTSGSSYNEQFF

V: TRBV6-5
CDR3: CASKGQSNYGYTF

V: TRBV5-1
CDR3: CASSYTGANTGELFF

V: TRBV19
CDR3: CASSPRSRQEGGQPQHF

V: TRBV28
CDR3: CASSLGWAEGYTF

V: TRBV20-1
CDR3: CSASPSRGPFDEQFF

V: TRBV10-1
CDR3: CASFFGRAPYEQYF

V: TRBV5-1
CDR3: CASSGVLTGWDSEQFF

V: TRBV4-1
CDR3: CASSQVTGGVYEQYF